What follows describes a single T cell receptor beta chain. What it binds is not known. It was with 60 Vbeta and 13 Jbeta primers that the PCR ran. TCRdb's table, derived via immunoSEQ multiplex PCR, lists solely in-frame clones and lacks some. Found here are under 200,000 clones, roughly 75% of them singletons; the top ten hold over 4%. The data stem from a study of cytomegalovirus exposure and HLA in healthy donors. Germline V lookup: CDR1 MNHNY, CDR2 SVGAGI (reference sequence). This CDR3 is 14 amino acids long. Trimming removed 6 bases from V and 6 bases from J; junction bases left unmatched: 4. Study outcomes and limitations: The productive fraction for most TCR beta V segments was about 90% or about 30% in an earlier analysis.

The gene calls are TRBV6-6 and TRBJ2-7; 14 bases align to TRBD2. This TCR was sampled from a male donor in good health and CMV-seronegative. Sequenced input: PBMCs. This CDR3 is CASSPGLAGVEQYF. The DNA for the CDR3 is TGTGCCAGCAGCCCGGGACTAGCGGGAGTCGAGCAGTACTTC.